The next 17 T cell receptor beta chains were all read from a single sample in a study of Graves' ophthalmopathy and Graves' hyperthyroidism. From RNA, the CDR3 regions of TCR beta chains were amplified and sequenced. HTBI primers primed a first-round RT-PCR, and a second-round multiplex PCR followed. TCRdb re-called the multiplex PCR reads with MiXCR, one entry per CDR3 protein. The sample has around 1,200,000 distinct CDR3 sequences, 36% seen once. Sequences were obtained from peripheral blood or thyroid tissue (not recorded which). The receptors were gathered from an adult man with Graves' hyperthyroidism.

The sample holds many counts of this clonotype. The chain has TRBV5-1 and TRBJ1-2; D is unclear. Trimming took off 7 bases at V and 3 bases at J, with 16 bases between the two ends. CDR1 and CDR2 from the germline V gene are SGHRS and YFSETQ. The length of the CDR3 is 14 residues. The chain's CDR3 is CASAVAIKDYGYTF. As DNA, the CDR3 is TGCGCCAGCGCCGTTGCTATTAAGGACTATGGCTACACCTTC. The full variable domain, completed using reference TRBV5-1 and TRBJ1-2, is KAGVTQTPRYLIKTRGQQVTLSCSPISGHRSVSWYQQTPGQGLQFLFEYFSETQRNKGNFPGRFSGRQFSNSRSEMNVSTLELGDSALYLCASAVAIKDYGYTFGSGTRLTVV.

As regards this clonotype: A much larger clone sits a single nucleotide away, making a read error possible. The chain carries TRBV13 and TRBJ1-1; tentatively, D is TRBD1 (5 bases). CDR1 PRHDT and CDR2 FYEKMQ come from the germline V gene (reference sequence). The CDR3 is 13 amino acids. The CDR3 DNA reads TGTGCCGGCAGCTCAGGACACCTCAGGCGAGCTTTCTTT. Its protein product is CAGSSGHLRRAFF.

J is TRBJ2-7 and V is TRBV18; unclear D gene. V was clipped by 4 bases and J by 3 bases, with 10 bases between them. CDR3 length equals 13 residues. The germline CDR1 and CDR2 sequences are KGHSH and LQKENI. For the CDR3, the DNA is TGTGCCAGCTCACAGGGTAGCATCTACGAGCAGTACTTC. This codes for CASSQGSIYEQYF.

The gene calls are TRBV14 and TRBJ2-5; the D gene is possibly TRBD2 (6 bases). With 6 bases removed from V and 2 bases from J, the gap between germline ends came to 16 bases. The CDR3 runs to 15 residues. Germline-derived CDR1 and CDR2 are SGHDN and FVKESK. The CDR3 spells CASSPYPGAQETQYF. The CDR3 DNA reads TGTGCCAGCAGTCCTTATCCGGGAGCACAAGAGACCCAGTACTTC. The full variable domain, in which reference TRBV14 and TRBJ2-5 provide the parts outside the CDR3, is EAGVTQFPSHSVIEKGQTVTLRCDPISGHDNLYWYRRVMGKEIKFLLHFVKESKQDESGMPNNRFLAERTGGTYSTLKVQPAELEDSGVYFCASSPYPGAQETQYFGPGTRLLVL.

This chain links TRBV15 with TRBJ2-5; 13 bases align to TRBD2. V dropped 3 bases and J dropped 5; count of bases not matched to a gene: 3. Germline CDR1 and CDR2: LNHNV and YYDKDF (reference sequence). This CDR3 is 15 amino acids long. The CDR3 DNA reads TGTGCCACCAGCAGCGGACTAGCGGGAGTTGAGACCCAGTACTTC. Protein: CATSSGLAGVETQYF. Combining the CDR3 with reference TRBV15 and TRBJ2-5 gives the whole variable domain DAMVIQNPRYQVTQFGKPVTLSCSQTLNHNVMYWYQQKSSQAPKLLFHYYDKDFNNEADTPDNFQSRRPNTSFCFLDIRSPGLGDTAMYLCATSSGLAGVETQYFGPGTRLLVL.

In this sample, this clonotype turned up a few times. Being one base from a much bigger clone, this may be a read error. The rearrangement uses TRBV7-9 and TRBJ2-7; TRBD1 is a possible D gene (5 bases). Trimming shortened V by 5 bases and J by 6 bases, and 14 bases separated the two germline ends. The CDR3 covers 13 residues. CDR1 is SEHNR and CDR2 is FQNEAQ in the germline V gene (reference sequence). CDR3 region: CASSNDRMGEQYF. CDR3 DNA sequence: TGTGCCAGCAGCAACGACAGAATGGGCGAGCAGTACTTC.

A few counts support this clonotype. The rearrangement joins TRBV20-1 to TRBJ2-7; possible D gene TRBD1, 5 bases. CDR1 is DFQATT and CDR2 is SNEGSKA in the germline V gene (reference sequence). This CDR3 comprises 12 residues. V lost 6 bases and J 0 bases, leaving 9 bases between the germline ends. The CDR3 DNA follows: TGCAGTGCGAGACAGACCTCCTACGAGCAGTACTTC. Protein product: CSARQTSYEQYF.

The chain combines TRBV6-6 with TRBJ1-4, with D maybe TRBD1 (5 bases). CDR3 length equals 14 residues. CDR1 MNHNY and CDR2 SVGAGI come from the germline V gene (reference sequence). Trimming removed 1 base at V and 3 bases at J, with 6 bases between. CDR3 coding DNA: TGTGCCAGCAGTTACTTAGGGGCTAATGAAAAACTGTTTTTT. Protein sequence: CASSYLGANEKLFF.

The CDR3 DNA sequence: TGTGCCACCAGCAGAGATCCGAATTATCAGCCCCAGCATTTT. The encoded protein is CATSRDPNYQPQHF. The rearrangement joins TRBV15 to TRBJ1-5; D ambiguous. V lost 0 bases to trimming and J lost 5 bases, with 8 bases between them. The V gene's germline CDR1 is LNHNV and CDR2 YYDKDF (reference sequence). There are 14 residues in the CDR3.

The chain joins TRBV19 to TRBJ1-4; D is ambiguous. Deletions cut 4 bases from V and 6 bases from J, with 15 bases between. The length of the CDR3 is 15 residues. The V gene's germline CDR1 is LNHDA and CDR2 SQIVND (reference sequence). The CDR3 sequence: CASSTHRGADEKLFF. In DNA, the CDR3 is TGTGCCAGTAGTACACACAGAGGTGCGGATGAAAAACTGTTTTTT. Complete variable domain (other parts from reference TRBV19 and TRBJ1-4): DGGITQSPKYLFRKEGQNVTLSCEQNLNHDAMYWYRQDPGQGLRLIYYSQIVNDFQKGDIAEGYSVSREKKESFPLTVTSAQKNPTAFYLCASSTHRGADEKLFFGSGTQLSVL.

This clonotype was counted ten times or more. The genes are TRBV29-1 and TRBJ2-7, with 11 bases fitting TRBD1. Per germline, CDR1 SQVTM and CDR2 ANQGSEA. This CDR3 is 13 amino acids long. With 5 bases clipped from V and 5 bases from J, the junction kept 5 bases outside the gene matches. The CDR3 sequence is CSVWTGGGNEQYF. The DNA of the CDR3 is TGCAGCGTTTGGACAGGGGGCGGGAACGAGCAGTACTTC.

This clonotype came up a few times. J is TRBJ1-5 and V is TRBV20-1; D might be TRBD1 (5 bases). Trimming stripped 4 bases from V and 7 bases from J, with 26 bases between. The CDR3 runs 17 residues. Germline V gene data show CDR1 as DFQATT and CDR2 as SNEGSKA (reference sequence). This CDR3 reads CSAIGGEEGRFIQPQHF. The CDR3 region has the DNA TGCAGTGCTATTGGAGGGGAGGAGGGACGATTTATCCAGCCCCAGCATTTT.

This clonotype appeared once. V gene TRBV29-1 combines with J gene TRBJ1-2, with 10 bases that match TRBD1. Germline lookup yields CDR1 SQVTM and CDR2 ANQGSEA. This CDR3 has 12 residues. Trimming took 4 bases from V and 7 from J; bases not matched to a gene: 3. CDR3 in amino acids: CSVGTGGFGYTF. The CDR3 DNA reads TGCAGCGTTGGGACAGGGGGGTTTGGCTACACCTTC.

Worth noting for this clonotype: Since a much larger clone is just one base distant, this may be a read error. This chain links TRBV9 with TRBJ1-5, with D unclear. The CDR3 is 15 amino acids. V lost 5 bases to trimming and J lost 5 bases, with 17 bases between them. Germline loops: CDR1 SGDLS, CDR2 YYNGEE. In nucleotides, the CDR3 is TGTGCCAGCAGTTCGGTCCCCCCTCCAGATCAGCCCCAGCATTTT. It translates to CASSSVPPPDQPQHF.

This clonotype has ten or more counts. The chain employs TRBV7-2 and TRBJ2-7, with TRBD1 matching 8 bases. Trimming cost V 6 bases and J 2 bases; bases outside gene matches: 6. The CDR3 loop spans 14 amino acids. Per the germline V gene, CDR1 is SGHTA and CDR2 is FQGNSA. The CDR3 DNA sequence: TGTGCCAGCAGTGCCGGGACAGGCCCCTACGAGCAGTACTTC. This encodes CASSAGTGPYEQYF.

This clonotype was detected a few times. The chain is built from TRBV6-5 and TRBJ1-5; 9 bases align to TRBD1. The V gene's germline CDR1 is MNHEY and CDR2 SVGAGI. Germline trimming cut 6 bases from V and 4 bases from J; bases unmatched to any gene: 7. The CDR3 extends over 15 amino acids. CDR3 nucleotides: TGTGCCAGCAGCCGACTCGGGACAGGGAATCAGCCCCAGCATTTT. It encodes CASSRLGTGNQPQHF.

In this sample, this clonotype turned up many times. V is TRBV12-3 or TRBV12-4 and J is TRBJ2-5; D uncertain. The CDR3 has 13 residues. The ends were cut back, 5 bases at V and 1 base at J, with 8 bases in the middle. The CDR3 nucleotides read TGTGCCAGCAGTCCCGAGATCCAAGAGACCCAGTACTTC. Amino acid sequence: CASSPEIQETQYF.